This T cell receptor beta chain was captured by sequencing in a study of vaccination and CD4 T cells after COVID-19. Turning to the study itself: A CEFX pool, an HIV-1 Nef pool, or else no peptide went into the control cultures.

The Oncomine TCR Beta short-read assay sequenced DNA from cultured CD4+ T cells. Investigators obtained genomic DNA by extraction from cultured CD4+ T cells. TCRdb independently ran MiXCR on the PCR reads; one entry per CDR3 protein. The repertoire holds more than 10,000 distinct CDR3 sequences, with just under 75% as singletons. In the case of this clonotype: The antigen remains unidentified.

The CDR3 sequence is 16 residues long. V lost 5 bases and J lost 0; bases outside the gene matches: 3. In germline, CDR1 is KGHSH, CDR2 LQKENI. Documented treatment: approximately 9-day PBMC culture with coronavirus spike peptide pools or control peptides (ViraFEST assay). This chain uses TRBV18 with TRBJ2-6, with 8 bases identical to TRBD1. Sequencing used CD4+ T cells from blood, cultured in vitro. The clonotype comes from a human donor who had recovered from COVID-19. The CDR3 is CASSSDRGSGANVLTF. CDR3 DNA: TGTGCCAGCTCATCCGACAGGGGCTCTGGGGCCAACGTCCTGACTTTC. Together with reference TRBV18 and TRBJ2-6, the CDR3 gives the full variable domain: NAGVMQNPRHLVRRRGQEARLRCSPMKGHSHVYWYRQLPEEGLKFMVYLQKENIIDESGMPKERFSAEFPKEGPSILRIQQVVRGDSAAYFCASSSDRGSGANVLTFGAGSRLTVL.